This T cell receptor beta chain appears in the sequencing data of a study of blood T cell repertoires in COVID-19. Study-wide context: Acute-phase and convalescent COVID-19 samples originated in the United States, Italy and Spain.

Original methodology: Amplified reference gene primers provided the basis for estimating nucleated cell counts. Generated by immunoSEQ multiplex PCR, the TCRdb table keeps only in-frame clones and is missing some. The D gene and trimming were derived from the DNA, and the V and J assignments and clone size from that table. This sample carries approximately 10,000 clones, more than 80% of them seen once, and the ten largest clones take about 5.6%. The CDR3 extends over 11 amino acids. CDR1 and CDR2 from the germline V gene are DFQATT and SNEGSKA (reference sequence). With 3 bases removed from V and 7 bases from J, the gap between germline ends came to 10 bases.

The gene calls are TRBV20-1 and TRBJ2-7; no definite D call. This receptor was taken from a human donor in a cohort sampled during active COVID-19. The material sequenced was peripheral blood. The CDR3 bases are TGCAGTGCTAGGGTGCAGTGGGAGCAGTACTTC. Translation: CSARVQWEQYF.